One sample yielded the 9 T cell receptor beta chains listed below, sequenced in a study of OX40 agonist ivuxolimab in advanced cancers. Clones were sequenced by immunoSEQ multiplex PCR, and TCRdb holds only the in-frame ones, with some missing. The data hold approximately 84,000 clones, with roughly 94% observed a single time. The sequencing here drew on CD4+ or CD8+ T cells sorted from blood, taken in a trial of the OX40 agonist ivuxolimab. These receptors were obtained from an adult with an advanced solid tumor such as melanoma, head and neck, liver or kidney cancer.

The gene calls are TRBV10-1 and TRBJ2-2; 9 bases map to TRBD1. Germline V lookup: CDR1 WNHNN, CDR2 SYGVQD (reference sequence). J lost 5 bases, V lost 7 bases, and 8 bases had no gene match. This CDR3 is 15 amino acids long. The CDR3 bases are TGCGCCAGCACCAGGACAGGGGATCCGACCGGGGAGCTGTTTTTT. Protein product: CASTRTGDPTGELFF.

The chain has TRBV27 and TRBJ2-1, with 8 nucleotides matching TRBD2. V shed 8 bases and J 0 bases; nucleotides not matched to a gene: 6. The CDR3 length is 15 residues. The V gene's germline CDR1 is MNHEY and CDR2 SMNVEV (reference sequence). CDR3 region: CASRTSPSSYNEQFF. The CDR3 coding sequence is TGTGCCAGCCGGACTAGCCCTAGCTCCTACAATGAGCAGTTCTTC.

The chain uses TRBV6-1 and TRBJ1-2; no clear D. The CDR3 is made up of 16 amino acids. Deletions cut 2 bases from V and 4 bases from J, with 17 bases between. Germline CDR1 reads MNHNS; CDR2 reads SASEGT. For the CDR3, the DNA is TGTGCCAGCAGTGAAAGTGGGCAGGCCGATCTCTATGGCTACACCTTC. Amino acid sequence: CASSESGQADLYGYTF.

The chain links TRBV13 to TRBJ1-1; D may be TRBD1 (5 bases). The germline V and J ends were trimmed by 2 bases and 1 base, with 17 bases remaining between them. Per germline, CDR1 PRHDT and CDR2 FYEKMQ (reference sequence). CDR3 length: 17 amino acids. This CDR3 reads CASSLRQGFGRNTEAFF. The CDR3 region has the DNA TGTGCCAGCAGCTTAAGGCAGGGCTTCGGGAGGAACACTGAAGCTTTCTTT. The full variable domain, with the rest looked up from reference TRBV13 and TRBJ1-1, is AAGVIQSPRHLIKEKRETATLKCYPIPRHDTVYWYQQGPGQDPQFLISFYEKMQSDKGSIPDRFSAQQFSDYHSELNMSSLELGDSALYFCASSLRQGFGRNTEAFFGQGTRLTVV.

This clone has only a few counts. The rearrangement joins TRBV27 to TRBJ2-7; TRBD2 agrees at 13 bases. The germline CDR1 and CDR2 sequences are MNHEY and SMNVEV (reference sequence). The J segment lost 3 bases and the V segment lost 6 bases, leaving 2 bases of the junction unmatched. The CDR3 has 14 amino acids. In DNA form, the CDR3 reads TGTGCCAGCAGCCGGACTAGCGGGGGCTACGAGCAGTACTTC. Amino acid sequence: CASSRTSGGYEQYF.

Only one count was recorded for this clone. This chain connects TRBV6-1 to TRBJ1-2; D is possibly TRBD1 (5 bases). Trimming took 6 bases from V and 8 from J, leaving 10 bases between them. The CDR3 totals 11 residues. Germline V gene data show CDR1 as MNHNS and CDR2 as SASEGT. The CDR3 sequence is CASSEGWGYTF. As DNA, the CDR3 is TGTGCCAGCAGCGAGGGGTGGGGCTACACCTTC.

The J gene is TRBJ1-6, the V gene TRBV6-5, with D perhaps TRBD1 (6 bases). The CDR3 length is 15 residues. From germline, CDR1 is MNHEY and CDR2 SVGAGI. V shed 0 bases and J shed 10 bases, with 13 bases lying between them. The CDR3 protein is CASSYSTGLRSPLHF. The CDR3 DNA follows: TGTGCCAGCAGTTACTCAACAGGGTTAAGATCACCCCTCCACTTT.

J is TRBJ1-2 and V is TRBV30; TRBD1 is a possible D gene (5 bases). The V gene's germline CDR1 is GTSNPN and CDR2 SVGIG (reference sequence). The CDR3 totals 13 residues. The V gene lost 0 bases and the J gene lost 8 bases, with 13 bases spanning the gap. This CDR3 reads CAWSVLRGPGYTF. In nucleotides, the CDR3 is TGTGCCTGGAGTGTACTCCGGGGACCCGGCTACACCTTC.

This chain connects TRBV5-1 to TRBJ2-5; tentative D call: TRBD2 (6 bases). The J call may be mistaken, given a closer DNA end match to TRBJ2-7. The CDR3 is 15 amino acids. Per germline, CDR1 SGHRS and CDR2 YFSETQ. The CDR3 spells CASSLAPTSSYEQYF. The CDR3 bases are TGCGCCAGCAGCTTGGCACCGACTAGCTCCTACGAGCAGTACTTC.